This TCR beta chain was obtained from a study of shared clonotypes between healthy human individuals. Whole-study context: Sampling drew on donors who were a couple of women and three men aged 18 to 49. Broader study findings: Generally, naive subsets came out with larger estimated richness than memory subsets. Roughly 5% of naive CD4 clonotypes were shared across several donors.

The naive CD8 subset, CD45RO-negative cells positively selected for CCR7, excluded terminally differentiated effector memory CD45RA+ cells. The study drew its donors from healthy HIV-negative adults without recent acute infections or vaccinations. Trimming stripped 7 bases from V and 7 bases from J, with 14 bases between. Germline-derived CDR1 and CDR2 are LNHDA and SQIVND (reference sequence). The CDR3 totals 12 residues. For this clone: Its cognate antigen is unknown.

Sequencing was performed with immunoSEQ multiplex PCR; in TCRdb, only in-frame clones are kept and a portion is missing. The repertoire holds hundreds of thousands of clones, with roughly 95% as singletons. This receptor was identified in a woman in her thirties in good health. This chain links TRBV19 with TRBJ2-7, with D possibly TRBD2 on 6 matching bases. Sequencing was performed on naive CD8+ T cells sorted from blood. The CDR3 region has the DNA TGTGCCAGTATAGGGGTGGCGGGGGAGCAGTACTTC. Translated: CASIGVAGEQYF.